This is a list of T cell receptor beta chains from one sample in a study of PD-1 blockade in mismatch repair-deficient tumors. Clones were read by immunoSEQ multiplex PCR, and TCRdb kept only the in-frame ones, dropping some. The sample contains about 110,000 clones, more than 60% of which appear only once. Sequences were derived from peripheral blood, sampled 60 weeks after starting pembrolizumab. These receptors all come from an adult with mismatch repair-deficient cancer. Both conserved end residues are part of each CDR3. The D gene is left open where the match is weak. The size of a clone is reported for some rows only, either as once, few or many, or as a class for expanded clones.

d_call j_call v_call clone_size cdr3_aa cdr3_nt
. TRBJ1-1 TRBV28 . CASSLLATMNTEAFF TGTGCCAGCAGTTTATTGGCAACAATGAACACTGAAGCTTTCTTT
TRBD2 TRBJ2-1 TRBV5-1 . CASSPGTSGYNEQFF TGCGCCAGCAGCCCCGGGACTAGCGGATACAATGAGCAGTTCTTC
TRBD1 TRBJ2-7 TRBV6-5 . CASVRQGSHEQYF TGTGCCAGCGTCCGACAGGGGTCCCACGAGCAGTACTTC
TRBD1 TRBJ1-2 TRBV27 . CASSSRGQNYGYTF TGTGCCAGCAGTTCGAGGGGACAGAACTATGGCTACACCTTC
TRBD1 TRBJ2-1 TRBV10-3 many CAITDRERNEQFF TGTGCCATCACCGACAGGGAGAGAAATGAGCAGTTCTTC
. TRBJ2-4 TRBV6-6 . CASSYSILQAGNIQYF TGTGCCAGCAGTTACTCGATTCTCCAGGCGGGAAACATTCAGTACTTC
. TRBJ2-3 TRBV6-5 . CASRRGTDTQYF TGTGCCAGCCGCCGAGGTACAGATACGCAGTATTTT
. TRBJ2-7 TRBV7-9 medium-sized CASSLDLYEQYF TGTGCCAGCAGCCTGGACCTCTACGAGCAGTACTTC
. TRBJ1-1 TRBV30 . CAWSSAALMRTEAFF TGTGCCTGGAGTAGTGCGGCCCTAATGAGGACTGAAGCTTTCTTT
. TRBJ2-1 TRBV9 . CASSLQYNEQFF TGTGCCAGCAGCCTCCAATACAATGAGCAGTTCTTC
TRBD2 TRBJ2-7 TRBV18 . CASSPAGTSGGRISSYEQYF TGTGCCAGCTCACCCGCCGGGACTAGCGGGGGGCGAATAAGCTCCTACGAGCAGTACTTC
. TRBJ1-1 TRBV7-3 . CASSSVGVTSGNTEAFF TGTGCCAGCAGCTCCGTCGGGGTGACGTCCGGGAACACTGAAGCTTTCTTT
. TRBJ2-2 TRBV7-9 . CASSLYGQGGTGELFF TGTGCCAGCAGCTTATACGGGCAGGGCGGCACCGGGGAGCTGTTTTTT
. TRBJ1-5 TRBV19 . CASTEQGGNQPQHF TGTGCCAGTACCGAACAGGGAGGCAATCAGCCCCAGCATTTT
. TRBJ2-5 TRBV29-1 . CSPRVWETQYF TGCAGCCCCAGGGTTTGGGAGACCCAGTACTTC
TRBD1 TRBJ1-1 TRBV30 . CAWSRDSPNTEAFF TGTGCCTGGAGTAGGGACAGCCCTAACACTGAAGCTTTCTTT
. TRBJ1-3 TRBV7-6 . CASSALGAGSGNTIYF TGTGCCAGCAGCGCCCTGGGAGCAGGGTCTGGAAACACCATATATTTT
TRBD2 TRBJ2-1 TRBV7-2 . CASSLDQLANNFDEQFF TGTGCCAGCAGCTTAGACCAACTAGCGAACAATTTCGATGAGCAGTTCTTC
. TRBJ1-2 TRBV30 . CAWSHPGGGGYTF TGTGCCTGGAGCCATCCGGGGGGGGGTGGCTACACCTTC
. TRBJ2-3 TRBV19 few CASSPRDLNTDTQYF TGTGCCAGTAGTCCAAGGGACTTAAACACAGATACGCAGTATTTT
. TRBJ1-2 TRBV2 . CASTAGVYGYTF TGTGCCAGCACCGCAGGGGTCTATGGCTACACCTTC
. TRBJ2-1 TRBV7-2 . CASSLSGGNHNEQFF TGTGCCAGCAGCTTAAGTGGCGGGAACCACAATGAGCAGTTCTTC
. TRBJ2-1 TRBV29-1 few CSVDLGGTADEQFF TGCAGCGTTGATCTTGGGGGCACTGCCGATGAGCAGTTCTTC
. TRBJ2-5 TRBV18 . CASSPLGPQETQYF TGTGCCAGCTCACCTTTAGGGCCCCAAGAGACCCAGTACTTC
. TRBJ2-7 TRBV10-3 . CAISDSRGGTYEQYF TGTGCCATCAGTGATAGTCGAGGGGGGACCTACGAGCAGTACTTC
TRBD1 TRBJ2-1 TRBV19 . CASSVPPGQGYNEQFF TGTGCCAGTAGTGTTCCACCGGGACAGGGGTACAATGAGCAGTTCTTC
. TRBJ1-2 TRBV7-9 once CASSAGGTRYKGYTF TGTGCCAGCAGCGCGGGGGGGACCCGATATAAAGGCTACACCTTC
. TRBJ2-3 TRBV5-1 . CASWGPTYTDTQYF TGCGCCAGCTGGGGTCCGACTTACACAGATACGCAGTATTTT
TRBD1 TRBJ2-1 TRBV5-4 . CASSWKGQEYNEQFF TGTGCCAGCAGCTGGAAGGGACAGGAATACAATGAGCAGTTCTTC
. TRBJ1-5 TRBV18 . CASSEIGTDSNQPQHF TGTGCCAGCTCAGAAATCGGGACCGATAGCAATCAGCCCCAGCATTTT
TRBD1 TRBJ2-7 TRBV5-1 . CASSLGTGGAYEQYF TGCGCCAGCAGCTTAGGGACAGGAGGCGCTTACGAGCAGTACTTC
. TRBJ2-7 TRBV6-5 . CASSYLAGDTYEQYF TGTGCCAGCAGTTACTTGGCAGGGGACACCTACGAGCAGTACTTC
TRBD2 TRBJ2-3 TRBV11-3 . CASSFREGSTDTQYF TGTGCCAGCAGCTTTCGGGAGGGGAGCACAGATACGCAGTATTTT
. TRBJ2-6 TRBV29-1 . CSVEVSGANVLTF TGCAGCGTTGAGGTCTCTGGGGCCAACGTCCTGACTTTC
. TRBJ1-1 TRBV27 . CASSLVTGSNTEAFF TGTGCCAGCAGTTTAGTTACGGGCAGTAACACTGAAGCTTTCTTT
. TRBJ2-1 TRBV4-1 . CASSQEFYNEQFF TGCGCCAGCAGCCAAGAGTTTTACAATGAGCAGTTCTTC
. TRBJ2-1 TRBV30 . CAWSPARVRGYNEQFF TGTGCCTGGAGTCCCGCGCGAGTTAGGGGCTACAATGAGCAGTTCTTC
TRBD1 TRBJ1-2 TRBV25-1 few CASSAGGGYTF TGTGCCAGCAGTGCAGGGGGAGGCTACACCTTC
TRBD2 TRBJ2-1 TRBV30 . CAWSTGTSNEQFF TGTGCCTGGAGTACTGGGACTAGCAATGAGCAGTTCTTC
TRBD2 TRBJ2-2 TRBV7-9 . CASTSGANTGELFF TGTGCCAGCACTAGCGGGGCGAACACCGGGGAGCTGTTTTTT
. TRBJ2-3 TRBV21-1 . CASTRPGQEPRIYTDTQYF TGTGCCAGCACCCGACCGGGGCAGGAACCCAGAATTTACACAGATACGCAGTATTTT
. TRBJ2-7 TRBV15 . CATSREASYEQYF TGTGCCACCAGCAGAGAGGCGTCCTACGAGCAGTACTTC
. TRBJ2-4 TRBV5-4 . CASSLGEIENIQYF TGTGCCAGCAGCTTGGGGGAGATCGAAAACATTCAGTACTTC
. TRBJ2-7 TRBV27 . CASSLGRTSSYEQYF TGTGCCAGCAGTTTAGGCAGAACGAGCTCCTACGAGCAGTACTTC
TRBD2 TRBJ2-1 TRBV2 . CASSGAGGTSYNEQFF TGTGCCAGCAGTGGAGCGGGAGGAACCTCCTACAATGAGCAGTTCTTC
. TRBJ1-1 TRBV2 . CASSEVLGYGEAFF TGTGCCAGCAGTGAAGTTCTGGGGTACGGTGAAGCTTTCTTT
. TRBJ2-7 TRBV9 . CASSGRSSHEQYF TGTGCCAGCAGCGGACGGAGTTCTCACGAGCAGTACTTC
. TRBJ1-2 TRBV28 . CASSTFGGGGYTF TGTGCCAGCAGTACTTTCGGTGGAGGCGGCTACACCTTC
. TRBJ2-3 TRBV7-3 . CASSLFSGTRTDTQYF TGTGCCAGCAGCCTTTTCTCGGGAACGCGCACAGATACGCAGTATTTT
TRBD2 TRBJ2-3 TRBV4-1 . CASSQGLAGGLADTQYF TGCGCCAGCAGCCAAGGACTAGCGGGGGGGTTGGCAGATACGCAGTATTTT
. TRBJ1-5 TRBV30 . CAWSGGSHANQPQHF TGTGCCTGGAGTGGAGGGTCCCACGCCAATCAGCCCCAGCATTTT
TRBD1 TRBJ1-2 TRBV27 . CASSSGQASGYTF TGTGCCAGCAGCTCGGGACAGGCTAGCGGCTACACCTTC